Shown below are 2 T cell receptor beta chains from a single sample sequenced in a study of Graves' ophthalmopathy and Graves' hyperthyroidism. As the template, RNA transcripts were used to amplify TCR beta CDR3 regions. First-round RT-PCR relied on HTBI primers, and a second-round multiplex PCR came next. TCRdb reprocessed the multiplex PCR reads with MiXCR, giving one entry per CDR3 protein. The sample records under 800,000 distinct CDR3 sequences, about a fifth being singletons. Sequenced material: peripheral blood. The receptors shown here come from a young woman with stable Graves' hyperthyroidism. Some clones in this sample may be carry-over from other donors' samples.

This clonotype was counted ten times or more. The chain is built from TRBV5-1 and TRBJ1-2; TRBD1 is a possible D gene (5 bases). Trimming took 0 bases from V and 4 from J, leaving 13 bases between them. Germline V gives CDR1 SGHRS, CDR2 YFSETQ. This CDR3 contains 15 residues. DNA for the CDR3: TGCGCCAGCAGCTTGGGGACACTTACCATCTATGGCTACACCTTC. It is translated as CASSLGTLTIYGYTF.

This clonotype has a count of ten or more. The gene calls are TRBV6-1 and TRBJ2-2; 10 bases match TRBD1. This CDR3 region has 14 residues. Per germline, CDR1 MNHNS and CDR2 SASEGT. After removal of 8 bases from V and 6 bases from J, the junction contained 6 bases not matched to a gene. The chain's CDR3 is CASHKGQGAGELFF. The CDR3, as DNA: TGTGCCAGCCACAAAGGACAGGGGGCCGGGGAGCTGTTTTTT.